This T cell receptor (beta chain) derives from a study of CD8+ T cells in alopecia areata. Whole-study results and caveats: Lesional scalp exceeded normal scalp in clonality, especially in alopecia totalis/universalis.

A remark on this clone: Its antigen is unknown.

TCR sequencing used cDNA made by reverse transcription of extracted RNA. The protocol was immunoSEQ multiplex PCR, while the TCRdb copy is restricted to in-frame clones and leaves out a portion. The data show hundreds of thousands of clones, around 65% seen once. This sample's treatment: oral pan-JAK inhibitor, 5-10 mg twice daily. Patients with alopecia areata provided lesional scalp punch biopsies as well as peripheral blood. The CDR3 sequence is 14 residues long. Trimming shortened V by 4 bases and J by 1 base, and 10 bases separated the two germline ends. Germline values: CDR1 SNHLY, CDR2 FYNNEI. Sample: CD4+ T cells sorted from blood, taken between weeks 43 and 45, from a patient treated with tofacitinib. The TCR was taken from a human donor with alopecia areata. The genes are TRBV2 and TRBJ1-1; no definite D call. The CDR3 bases are TGTGCCAGCAGTGGGACGTATCGGAACACTGAAGCTTTCTTT. Its protein is CASSGTYRNTEAFF.